This entry lists 17 T cell receptor beta chains sequenced from one sample in a study of blood T cells in healthy people across ages. A second PCR, run for about 6 to 11 cycles, used a sample-barcoded 5' primer plus a J-beta primer mix. TCRdb itself ran the 5' RACE reads through MiXCR, one entry per CDR3 protein. The data hold some 920,000 distinct CDR3 sequences, with roughly half observed a single time. The sequencing sample was made of blood. Receptors were obtained from an older woman in good health.

The V and J genes are TRBV12-3 or TRBV12-4 and TRBJ2-4; D tentatively fits TRBD1 or TRBD2 (5 bases each). The last part of the DNA fits TRBJ2-5 better; the J call may be wrong. This CDR3 region has 14 residues. This CDR3 reads CASSRDPIGETQYF. The CDR3 DNA reads as TGTGCCAGCAGTAGGGACCCAATCGGGGAGACCCAGTACTTC.

The chain links TRBV7-9 to TRBJ2-1, with D possibly matching TRBD2 (6 bases). The germline V gene encodes CDR1 SEHNR and CDR2 FQNEAQ (reference sequence). CDR3 length equals 17 residues. V shed 2 bases and J shed 2 bases, with 16 bases lying between them. For the CDR3, the DNA is TGTGCCAGCAGCTTAAATGCCGGCGGGAACACCTACAATGAGCAGTTCTTC. It yields the protein CASSLNAGGNTYNEQFF.

This sequence joins TRBV10-1 and TRBJ2-5, with D uncertain. CDR1 is WNHNN, CDR2 SYGVQD, per germline (reference sequence). V was clipped by 3 bases and J by 5 bases, with 13 bases between them. This CDR3 is built from 14 residues. CDR3 bases: TGCGCCAGCAGTGATGTTCGGACCGGGGAGACCCAGTACTTC. Its protein product is CASSDVRTGETQYF.

The rearrangement uses TRBV7-8 and TRBJ2-7; 7 bases match TRBD1. CDR1 is SGHVS and CDR2 is FQNEAQ in the germline V gene. The CDR3 runs 14 residues. J was trimmed by 2 bases and V by 4 bases; bases with no gene match: 5. The CDR3 region is CASSSWGQTYEQYF. As DNA, the CDR3 is TGTGCCAGCAGCTCGTGGGGACAGACCTACGAGCAGTACTTC.

This clonotype was detected only once. This chain links TRBV7-9 with TRBJ1-2, with no clear D. Germline-derived CDR1 and CDR2 are SEHNR and FQNEAQ (reference sequence). V shed 4 bases and J shed 5 bases, with 17 bases lying between them. The CDR3 is 15 residues long. The CDR3 loop is CASSSSDPRSYGYTF. The CDR3 coding sequence is TGTGCCAGCAGCTCAAGCGACCCAAGGTCTTATGGCTACACCTTC.

The rearrangement links TRBV15 to TRBJ2-3; 9 nucleotides align to TRBD2. Looked up from germline, CDR1 is LNHNV and CDR2 is YYDKDF (reference sequence). V gave up 8 bases and J gave up 0 bases; unmatched junction bases: 6. There are 15 residues in the CDR3. CDR3: CATESGRLSTDTQYF. The CDR3 nucleotides read TGTGCCACCGAAAGCGGGAGGTTGAGCACAGATACGCAGTATTTT.

This clonotype has a single count. The junction does not match germline at one end; this may be a read error. The chain links TRBV5-5 to TRBJ1-5, with D perhaps matching TRBD1 (6 bases). Germline CDR1 is SGHKS and CDR2 is YYEKEE (reference sequence). The CDR3 is 16 amino acids. In DNA form, the CDR3 reads TGTGCCAGCAGCTTGGATCGGACAGTTAGCAATCTGCCCCAGCATTTT. This translates into CASSLDRTVSNLPQHF.

On this clonotype: A much larger clone differs by one base, so this may be a read error. The chain joins TRBV12-3 or TRBV12-4 to TRBJ2-6; tentatively, D is TRBD2 (5 bases). The CDR3 consists of 17 residues. Trimming removed 3 bases from V and 0 bases from J, with 12 bases in between. CDR3 DNA sequence: TGTGCCAGCAGTTTTGGGGAACTAGGCTCTGGGGCCAACGTCCTGACTTTC. It yields the protein CASSFGELGSGANVLTF.

A few counts support this clonotype. The chain combines TRBV28 with TRBJ2-7; TRBD2 matches 9 bases. The CDR3 runs 15 residues. The germline V gene has CDR1 MDHEN and CDR2 SYDVKM. V dropped 3 bases and J dropped 2; count of bases not matched to a gene: 5. The CDR3 spells CASSLQGGRAYEQYF. The CDR3 DNA sequence: TGTGCCAGCAGTTTGCAAGGCGGGAGGGCCTACGAGCAGTACTTC.

Only a few counts were recorded for this clonotype. The V and J genes are TRBV18 and TRBJ2-3; D is ambiguous. Trimming removed 8 bases at V and 6 bases at J, with 12 bases between. The CDR3 length is 12 residues. Germline CDR1 is KGHSH and CDR2 is LQKENI. CDR3 nucleotide sequence: TGTGCCAGCAGCCCACTGAGTGATACGCAGTATTTT. Translation gives CASSPLSDTQYF. Variable domain in full (rest from reference TRBV18 and TRBJ2-3): NAGVMQNPRHLVRRRGQEARLRCSPMKGHSHVYWYRQLPEEGLKFMVYLQKENIIDESGMPKERFSAEFPKEGPSILRIQQVVRGDSAAYFCASSPLSDTQYFGPGTRLTVL.

This clonotype has more than one count but fewer than ten. The chain is built from TRBV18 and TRBJ2-7; D is undetermined. The germline V and J ends were trimmed by 0 bases and 4 bases, with 10 bases remaining between them. CDR3 length: 14 residues. The germline gives CDR1 KGHSH, CDR2 LQKENI. The CDR3 here is CASSPPGKGYEQYF. In nucleotides, the CDR3 is TGTGCCAGCTCACCACCTGGGAAAGGGTACGAGCAGTACTTC. Full variable domain (rest looked up from reference TRBV18 and TRBJ2-7): NAGVMQNPRHLVRRRGQEARLRCSPMKGHSHVYWYRQLPEEGLKFMVYLQKENIIDESGMPKERFSAEFPKEGPSILRIQQVVRGDSAAYFCASSPPGKGYEQYFGPGTRLTVT.

This clonotype was picked up a small number of times. This may be a read error, as it is one base from a much larger clone. The chain couples TRBV6-2 or TRBV6-3 to TRBJ2-3; D is unclear. Germline values: CDR1 MNHEY, CDR2 SVGEGT. Trimming took off 1 base at V and 2 bases at J, with 1 base between the two ends. The CDR3 runs 12 residues. In nucleotides, the CDR3 is TGTGCCAGCAGTTACTTCACAGATACGCAGTATTTT. Its translation is CASSYFTDTQYF.

The count of this clonotype is one. The chain has TRBV20-1 and TRBJ1-2; D perhaps matches TRBD1 (6 bases). The germline gives CDR1 DFQATT, CDR2 SNEGSKA (reference sequence). The CDR3 runs to 13 residues. V lost 5 bases to trimming and J lost 2 bases, with 12 bases between them. The CDR3 here is CSAPAGGNYGYTF. The CDR3 nucleotides are TGCAGTGCTCCCGCGGGGGGCAACTATGGCTACACCTTC.

This clonotype was found a few times. The chain uses TRBV29-1 and TRBJ2-1; D may correspond to TRBD1 or TRBD2 (5 bases each). Between the trimmed V and J ends, which lost 2 bases and 15 bases, there was a span of 17 bases. Germline values: CDR1 SQVTM, CDR2 ANQGSEA. The CDR3 loop spans 12 amino acids. The chain's CDR3 is CSVELVRGAAFF. The CDR3 DNA reads TGCAGCGTTGAACTGGTAAGGGGAGCCGCGTTCTTC.

The chain recombines TRBV7-2 with TRBJ2-3, with 8 bases lining up with TRBD1. The CDR3 sequence is 17 residues long. Per germline, CDR1 SGHTA and CDR2 FQGNSA. The junction had 11 bases not matched to a gene; V was cut back by 2 bases and J by 4 bases. Written as DNA, the CDR3 is TGTGCCAGCAGCTTAACCCTCCGGACAGGGTTTTCAGATACGCAGTATTTT. This gives the protein CASSLTLRTGFSDTQYF.

The genes are TRBV12-5 and TRBJ2-3; a possible D gene is TRBD1 (5 bases). The CDR3 runs 15 residues. V lost 2 bases to trimming and J lost 2 bases, with 11 bases between them. Per the germline V gene, CDR1 is LGHNT and CDR2 is FRNRAP. CDR3 DNA: TGTGCTAGTGGTTTGATTGTGGGGCCCACAGATACGCAGTATTTT. This encodes CASGLIVGPTDTQYF.

The rearrangement links TRBV4-3 to TRBJ1-2; D is unclear. This CDR3 has 15 residues. Germline V gene lookup returns CDR1 LGHNA and CDR2 YSLEER. Trimming took 0 bases from V and 6 from J, leaving 14 bases between them. The CDR3, as DNA: TGCGCCAGCAGCCAAGATCATATAACAGTGGATGGCTACACCTTC. Protein product: CASSQDHITVDGYTF.